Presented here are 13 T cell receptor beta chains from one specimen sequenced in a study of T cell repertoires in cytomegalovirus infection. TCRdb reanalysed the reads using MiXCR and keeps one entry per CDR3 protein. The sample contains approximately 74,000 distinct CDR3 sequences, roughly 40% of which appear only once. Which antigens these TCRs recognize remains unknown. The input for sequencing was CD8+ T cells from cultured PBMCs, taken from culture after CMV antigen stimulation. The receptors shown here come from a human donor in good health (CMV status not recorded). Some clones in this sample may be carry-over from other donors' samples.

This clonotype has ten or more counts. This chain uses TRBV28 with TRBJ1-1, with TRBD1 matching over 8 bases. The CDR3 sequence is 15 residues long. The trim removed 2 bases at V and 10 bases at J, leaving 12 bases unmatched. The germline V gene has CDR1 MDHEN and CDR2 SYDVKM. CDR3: CASSLHRGALTGAFF. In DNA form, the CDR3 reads TGTGCCAGCAGTTTACACAGGGGGGCCCTCACAGGAGCTTTCTTT. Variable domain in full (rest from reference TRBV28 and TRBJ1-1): DVKVTQSSRYLVKRTGEKVFLECVQDMDHENMFWYRQDPGLGLRLIYFSYDVKMKEKGDIPEGYSVSREKKERFSLILESASTNQTSMYLCASSLHRGALTGAFFGQGTRLTVV.

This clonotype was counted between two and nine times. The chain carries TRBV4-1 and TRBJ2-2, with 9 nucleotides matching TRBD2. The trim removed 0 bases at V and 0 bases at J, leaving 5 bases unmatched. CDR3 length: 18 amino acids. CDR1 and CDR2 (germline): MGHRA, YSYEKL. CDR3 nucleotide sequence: TGCGCCAGCAGCCAAGAAGCGAGCGGGGGGCCGAACACCGGGGAGCTGTTTTTT. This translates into CASSQEASGGPNTGELFF.

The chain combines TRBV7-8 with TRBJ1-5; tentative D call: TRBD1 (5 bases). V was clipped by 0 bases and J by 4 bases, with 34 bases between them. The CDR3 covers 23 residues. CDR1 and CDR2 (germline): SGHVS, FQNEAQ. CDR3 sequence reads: CASSLALIGEGRLLSRSNQPQHF. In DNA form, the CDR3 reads TGTGCCAGCAGCTTAGCGCTAATAGGAGAGGGGCGGTTGCTGTCGAGATCAAATCAGCCCCAGCATTTT.

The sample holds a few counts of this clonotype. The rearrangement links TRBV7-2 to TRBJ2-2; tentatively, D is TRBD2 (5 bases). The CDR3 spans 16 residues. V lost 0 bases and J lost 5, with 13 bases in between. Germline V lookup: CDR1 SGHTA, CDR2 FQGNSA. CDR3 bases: TGTGCCAGCAGCTTAGCGGACGGAGGCTTAACCGGGGAGCTGTTTTTT. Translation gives CASSLADGGLTGELFF.

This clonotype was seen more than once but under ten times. CDR3 loop: CASLREGQSSTDTQYF. For the CDR3, the DNA is TGTGCCAGCCTTCGGGAGGGGCAATCTAGCACAGATACGCAGTATTTT. The chain joins TRBV7-9 to TRBJ2-3; 8 nucleotides agree with TRBD2. After removal of 8 bases from V and 0 bases from J, the junction contained 10 bases not matched to a gene. Germline values: CDR1 SEHNR, CDR2 FQNEAQ (reference sequence). This CDR3 has 16 amino acids.

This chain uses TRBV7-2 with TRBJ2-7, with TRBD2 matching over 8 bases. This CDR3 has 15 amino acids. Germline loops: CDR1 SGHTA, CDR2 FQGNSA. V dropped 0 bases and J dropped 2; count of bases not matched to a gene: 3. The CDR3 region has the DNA TGTGCCAGCAGCTTAGCCGGGGGGGCAACCTACGAGCAGTACTTC. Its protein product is CASSLAGGATYEQYF.

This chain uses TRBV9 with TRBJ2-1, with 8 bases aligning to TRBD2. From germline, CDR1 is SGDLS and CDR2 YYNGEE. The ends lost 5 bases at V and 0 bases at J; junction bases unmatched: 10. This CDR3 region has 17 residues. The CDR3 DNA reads TGTGCCAGCAGTGGGTACGGCGGGGGGTCCTCCTACAATGAGCAGTTCTTC. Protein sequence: CASSGYGGGSSYNEQFF. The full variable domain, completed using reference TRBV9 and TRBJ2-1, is DSGVTQTPKHLITATGQRVTLRCSPRSGDLSVYWYQQSLDQGLQFLIQYYNGEERAKGNILERFSAQQFPDLHSELNLSSLELGDSALYFCASSGYGGGSSYNEQFFGPGTRLTVL.

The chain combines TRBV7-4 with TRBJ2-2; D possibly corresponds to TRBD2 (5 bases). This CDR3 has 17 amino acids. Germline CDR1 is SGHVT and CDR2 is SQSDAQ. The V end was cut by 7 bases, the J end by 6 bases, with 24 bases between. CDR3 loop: CASTDPTSEGSPGELFF. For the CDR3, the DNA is TGTGCCAGCACCGACCCCACTAGTGAGGGAAGCCCCGGGGAGCTGTTTTTT.

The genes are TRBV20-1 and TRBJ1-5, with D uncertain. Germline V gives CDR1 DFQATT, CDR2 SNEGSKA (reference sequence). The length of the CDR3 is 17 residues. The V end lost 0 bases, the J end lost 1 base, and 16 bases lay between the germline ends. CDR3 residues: CSAREGMERLSNQPQHF. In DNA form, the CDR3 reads TGCAGTGCTAGAGAGGGAATGGAAAGATTAAGCAATCAGCCCCAGCATTTT.

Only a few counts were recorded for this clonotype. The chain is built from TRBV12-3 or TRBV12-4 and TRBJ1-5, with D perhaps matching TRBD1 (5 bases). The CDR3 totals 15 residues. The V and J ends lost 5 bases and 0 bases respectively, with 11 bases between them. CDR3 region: CASSRDGDSNQPQHF. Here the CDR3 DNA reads TGTGCCAGCAGTCGGGACGGAGATAGCAATCAGCCCCAGCATTTT.

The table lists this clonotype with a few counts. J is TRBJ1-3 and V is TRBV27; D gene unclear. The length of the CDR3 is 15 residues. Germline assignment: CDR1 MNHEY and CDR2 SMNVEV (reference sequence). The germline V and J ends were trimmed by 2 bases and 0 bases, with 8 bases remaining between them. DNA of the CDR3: TGTGCCAGCAGTTTAACGGCAAGCTCTGGAAACACCATATATTTT. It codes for CASSLTASSGNTIYF.

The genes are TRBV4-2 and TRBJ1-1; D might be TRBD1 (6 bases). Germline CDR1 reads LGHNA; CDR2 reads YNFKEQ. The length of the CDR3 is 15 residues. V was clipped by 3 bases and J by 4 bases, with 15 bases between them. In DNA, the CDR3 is TGTGCCAGCAGCCAGACCGGGACATTGGGCACTGAAGCTTTCTTT. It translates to CASSQTGTLGTEAFF.

The chain's CDR3 is CASSLVETYNEQFF. For the CDR3, the DNA is TGTGCCAGCAGCTTAGTCGAGACCTACAATGAGCAGTTCTTC. The J gene is TRBJ2-1, the V gene TRBV7-9; D is uncertain. The CDR3 runs to 14 residues. Trimming shortened V by 1 base and J by 2 bases, and 6 bases separated the two germline ends. Germline lookup yields CDR1 SEHNR and CDR2 FQNEAQ (reference sequence).